The 15 T cell receptor beta chains below were found in one sample sequenced in a study of blood T cell repertoires in COVID-19. This table comes from immunoSEQ multiplex PCR, and its TCRdb copy is limited to in-frame clones, with some not included. The table includes 300,000 to 400,000 clones, 90% detected once. The sample consisted of PBMCs or T cells enriched from blood (not recorded which). These receptors came from a man in his sixties who had recovered from COVID-19.

The V and J genes are TRBV10-3 and TRBJ2-7; tentative D call: TRBD1 (6 bases). The CDR3 has 16 residues. CDR1 ENHRY and CDR2 SYGVKD come from the germline V gene. V was cut by 6 bases and J by 0 bases, with 18 bases left in between. DNA for the CDR3: TGTGCCATCAGAGACAGCAGGGGCGCAAGCTCCTACGAGCAGTACTTC. Protein product: CAIRDSRGASSYEQYF.

The chain employs TRBV19 and TRBJ1-1; no clear D. The CDR3 consists of 12 residues. V dropped 4 bases and J dropped 3 bases, with 6 bases sitting between them. Germline loops: CDR1 LNHDA, CDR2 SQIVND (reference sequence). DNA for the CDR3: TGTGCCAGTAGTACGGGTTACACTGAAGCTTTCTTT. Its translation is CASSTGYTEAFF.

The chain couples TRBV4-1 to TRBJ2-7, with 7 nucleotides matching TRBD1. This CDR3 is built from 17 residues. Trimming took 1 base from V and 4 from J; bases not matched to a gene: 13. CDR1 MGHRA and CDR2 YSYEKL come from the germline V gene. The CDR3 is CASSQVRGQGVKYEQYF. As DNA, the CDR3 is TGCGCCAGCAGCCAAGTAAGGGGGCAGGGGGTTAAATACGAGCAGTACTTC.

The CDR3 DNA reads as TGTGCCAGCAGCTTAATGGCCCCAGAACGGGGGCAGTACTTC. Translated, it gives CASSLMAPERGQYF. The chain recombines TRBV7-8 with TRBJ2-7; a weak D match, TRBD2 (5 bases). Germline V gene data show CDR1 as SGHVS and CDR2 as FQNEAQ. V was shortened by 2 bases and J by 9 bases, with 17 bases between the two germline ends. The CDR3 is 14 residues long.

This clone was counted between two and nine times. The chain is built from TRBV27 and TRBJ2-1; D possibly corresponds to TRBD1 (6 bases). V shed 2 bases and J shed 7 bases, with 15 bases lying between them. This CDR3 has 15 residues. The germline gives CDR1 MNHEY, CDR2 SMNVEV (reference sequence). In DNA, the CDR3 is TGTGCCAGCAGTTTACGCCAGGGGTGGAAGAATGAGCAGTTCTTC. This sequence encodes CASSLRQGWKNEQFF.

This chain joins TRBV7-2 and TRBJ1-6; TRBD1 might be the D (5 bases). The V end was cut by 6 bases, the J end by 5 bases, with 11 bases between. The CDR3 runs to 14 residues. Germline V gene lookup returns CDR1 SGHTA and CDR2 FQGNSA. In nucleotides, the CDR3 is TGTACCAGCAGTCAGGGAATCCATAATTCACCCCTCCACTTT. This codes for CTSSQGIHNSPLHF. The whole variable domain, remainder taken from reference TRBV7-2 and TRBJ1-6, is GAGVSQSPSNKVTEKGKDVELRCDPISGHTALYWYRQSLGQGLEFLIYFQGNSAPDKSGLPSDRFSAERTGGSVSTLTIQRTQQEDSAVYLCTSSQGIHNSPLHFGNGTRLTVT.

The chain carries TRBV7-3 and TRBJ1-4; no firm D call. The CDR3 loop spans 13 amino acids. V was pared by 3 bases and J by 7 bases, with 9 bases between. Germline CDR1 and CDR2: SGHTA and FQGTGA. The CDR3 nucleotides read TGTGCCAGCAGCTTCGGTCCTGGTGAAAAACTGTTTTTT. This encodes CASSFGPGEKLFF.

The rearrangement uses TRBV10-3 and TRBJ1-3; no clear D. This CDR3 region has 15 residues. Germline CDR1 and CDR2: ENHRY and SYGVKD. V lost 0 bases to trimming and J lost 3 bases, with 9 bases between them. CDR3 region: CAISESPADGNTIYF. In DNA, the CDR3 is TGTGCCATCAGTGAGTCCCCCGCAGATGGAAACACCATATATTTT.

The chain carries TRBV11-2 and TRBJ2-7; a possible D gene is TRBD2 (5 bases). V dropped 6 bases and J dropped 5 bases, with 17 bases sitting between them. Germline V lookup: CDR1 SGHAT, CDR2 FQNNGV. The CDR3 loop spans 14 amino acids. CDR3 amino acids: CASSLQRAGNEQYF. The DNA for the CDR3 is TGTGCCAGCAGTTTACAGAGGGCAGGCAACGAGCAGTACTTC.

The gene calls are TRBV4-1 and TRBJ2-1; 10 bases align to TRBD1. V lost 4 bases and J lost 10; bases outside the gene matches: 13. The germline V gene has CDR1 MGHRA and CDR2 YSYEKL. CDR3 length equals 16 residues. DNA for the CDR3: TGCGCCAGCAGCCGCCCGACAGGGGGCCCCATAGGCGAGCAGTTCTTC. Protein sequence: CASSRPTGGPIGEQFF.

The rearrangement uses TRBV19 and TRBJ1-1; no firm D call. CDR3 length: 12 amino acids. Per the germline V gene, CDR1 is LNHDA and CDR2 is SQIVND (reference sequence). Deletions cut 6 bases from V and 8 bases from J, with 13 bases between. The CDR3 sequence: CASSTGWAEAFF. The DNA for the CDR3 is TGTGCCAGTAGCACCGGTTGGGCAGAAGCTTTCTTT.

The chain recombines TRBV3-1 (or the pseudogene TRBV3-2) with TRBJ2-3; the match to TRBD2 covers 13 bases. V was clipped by 1 base and J by 7 bases; unmatched bases: 5. CDR1 and CDR2 from the germline V gene are LGHDT and YNNKEL (reference sequence). The CDR3 has 16 amino acids. The CDR3 DNA reads TGTGCCAGCAGCCAAGGACTAGCGGGAGGAGGTAATACGCAGTATTTT. Protein sequence: CASSQGLAGGGNTQYF.

J is TRBJ2-1 and V is TRBV19, with 10 positions matching TRBD1. The V gene end was trimmed by 6 bases and the J gene end by 8 bases; junction bases not matched to a gene: 7. The CDR3 length is 14 residues. The V gene's germline CDR1 is LNHDA and CDR2 SQIVND (reference sequence). In nucleotides, the CDR3 is TGTGCCAGTAGACGTGGACAGGGGGTTTATGAGCAGTTCTTC. Translating gives CASRRGQGVYEQFF.

This chain joins TRBV19 and TRBJ1-5; TRBD1 is a possible D gene (6 bases). V dropped 7 bases and J dropped 10 bases, with 26 bases sitting between them. Germline V gene data show CDR1 as LNHDA and CDR2 as SQIVND (reference sequence). This CDR3 contains 16 residues. The CDR3 nucleotides are TGTGCCAGTACCGACTCCGGGACATGGTCAATCAGCCCCCAGCATTTT. Amino acid sequence: CASTDSGTWSISPQHF. Supplemented by reference TRBV19 and TRBJ1-5, the full variable domain reads DGGITQSPKYLFRKEGQNVTLSCEQNLNHDAMYWYRQDPGQGLRLIYYSQIVNDFQKGDIAEGYSVSREKKESFPLTVTSAQKNPTAFYLCASTDSGTWSISPQHFGDGTRLSIL.

The chain is built from TRBV24-1 and TRBJ2-1; 10 nucleotides agree with TRBD1. Trimming at V came to 2 bases and at J to 6 bases, leaving 6 bases not matched to a gene. CDR3 length equals 16 residues. Germline V CDR1 and CDR2: KGHDR, SFDVKD. CDR3 nucleotides: TGTGCCACCAGTGATTCCTCCGGGACAGGGGCCAATGAGCAGTTCTTC. Its protein product is CATSDSSGTGANEQFF.